This T cell receptor (beta chain) stems from a study of T cells in Graves' hyperthyroidism and ophthalmopathy. Study overall: Peripheral blood specimens were obtained at initial diagnosis, prior to any treatment.

In its sample, this clonotype was seen a few times. RNA transcripts yielded amplified TCR beta CDR3 regions. First-round RT-PCR with HTBI primers amplified the TCR CDR3 region. TCRdb redid the calling of the multiplex PCR reads with MiXCR, one entry per CDR3 protein. The table has some 510,000 distinct CDR3 sequences, under 25% seen once; the top ten hold around 27%. The CDR3 covers 14 residues. The V gene's germline CDR1 is SGHRS and CDR2 YFSETQ. Trimming removed 4 bases from V and 4 bases from J; junction bases left unmatched: 6. The sample was blood. The chain employs TRBV5-1 and TRBJ1-1; TRBD1 aligns across 8 bases. The sequence was collected from a man in his late teens or twenties with Graves' hyperthyroidism. The CDR3 loop is CASSRQGIGTEAFF. In DNA form, the CDR3 reads TGCGCCAGCAGCCGACAGGGGATCGGCACTGAAGCTTTCTTT.